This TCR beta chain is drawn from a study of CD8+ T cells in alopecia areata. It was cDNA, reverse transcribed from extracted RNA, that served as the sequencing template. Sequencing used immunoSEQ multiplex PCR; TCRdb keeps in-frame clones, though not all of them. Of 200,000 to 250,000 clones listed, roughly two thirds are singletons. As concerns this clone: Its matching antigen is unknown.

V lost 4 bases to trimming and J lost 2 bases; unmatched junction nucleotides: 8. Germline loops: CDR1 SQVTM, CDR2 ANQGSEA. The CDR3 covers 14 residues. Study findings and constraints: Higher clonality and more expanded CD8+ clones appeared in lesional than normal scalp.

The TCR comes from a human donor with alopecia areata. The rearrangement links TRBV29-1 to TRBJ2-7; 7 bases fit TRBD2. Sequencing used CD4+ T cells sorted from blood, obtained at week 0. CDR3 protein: CSVVIAGVAYEQYF. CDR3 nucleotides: TGCAGCGTTGTCATTGCGGGGGTGGCCTACGAGCAGTACTTC.